The present entry profiles one T cell receptor beta chain with its context. In this sample, this clonotype turned up once. Its antigen is unknown. Base qualities are not recorded, but no much larger clone differs from it by a single base. Counted from cysteine to phenylalanine, this CDR3 has 14 amino acids. The read is trimmed to its CDR3 DNA, 42 bases read in frame from base 1. V was cut back by 4 bases and J by 4 bases, leaving a gap of 10 bases between them. For CDR1 and CDR2, the germline V gene lists MNHNS and SASEGT. Receptor amplification or capture employed 5' RACE. Instrument used: Illumina HiSeq 2500. A second PCR of roughly 6 to 11 cycles was performed with a sample-barcoded 5' primer and a J-beta primer mix. A unique molecular identifier was introduced onto each TCR beta cDNA molecule by a template-switch 5' adaptor carrying 12 random nucleotides. Each sample yielded at least 2.5 million CDR3-containing paired-end reads. All of the RNA was converted into first-strand cDNA using the Mint cDNA synthesis kit, with a TRBC-specific oligonucleotide serving as the primer. Following uracil-DNA glycosylase treatment, all cDNA underwent a first 18-cycle PCR with the universal primers M1SS and BC2_uni_R. On the study's bioinformatics: Normalization of each sample was performed by random selection of 1 million high-quality reads, each carrying a distinct molecular identifier. Reads with shared molecular identifiers were discarded instead of being binned into consensus sequences. MiTCR, with a Q25 quality threshold and the strictest error-elimination algorithm, was used for CDR3 identification, clonotype clustering and error correction. A nonparametric unseen species model with Euler transformation was used to estimate a lower bound on total TCR beta diversity. The raw public data were reprocessed by TCRdb itself: fastp quality trimming at Q25, MiXCR clonotype calling, in-frame beta chains only. All rows with the same CDR3 protein become a single entry with the most common DNA and genes. These V and J calls originate from TCRdb's pipeline instead of the authors' own analysis. Present in this sample are more than 800,000 distinct CDR3 sequences, 45% of which were seen just once. Jointly, the top ten make up approximately 17% of the sample.

Systemically healthy Caucasian individuals from Russia, some 38 in total and aged about 6 to 95 years, were included as donors. Each donor gave ten milliliters of peripheral blood, drawn into EDTA-treated Vacutainer tubes. Ficoll-Paque density-gradient centrifugation was used to isolate PBMCs, with at least 7 million obtained per sample. Total RNA was extracted from PBMCs with Trizol reagent, with at least 6 micrograms obtained per sample. For every donor, an aliquot of PBMCs went through flow cytometry to measure the percentages of naive CD45RAhigh/CD27high T cells. This record belongs to a study of blood T cells in healthy people across ages (dated by TCRdb to between 2014 and 2016). Background on the whole study: In model experiments, template switching captured about one uniquely barcoded TCR beta cDNA molecule for every two T cells. To track age-related changes in TCR beta repertoire diversity, the study relied on deep sequencing normalized with unique cDNA molecular identifiers. Using the same blood draw, the study looked at two additional independent replicas of 1 million unique cDNA reads for two donors, one aged 18 to 30 and the other aged 80 or older. The donors were divided into four age groups: young (average approximately 15 years), middle-aged (approximately 42), aged (approximately 62) and long-lived (about 79). To avoid experimental bias, donors of different ages were randomly spread across the sequencing lanes. Study-wide findings and limitations: Observed TCR beta diversity per million T cells fell roughly linearly with age, and a significant reduction was already apparent by age roughly 40. Observed TCR beta diversity correlated strongly with the percentage of naive T cells measured by flow cytometry. Estimates of total diversity based on one million sequenced T cells were regarded as lower bounds and as underestimates. Bulk unsorted PBMC profiling prevented conclusive comparison of naive and antigen-experienced compartments. Because donor CMV infection status was unknown, age-related changes in expanded clonotypes were potentially confounded. Compared with the aged group, more naive CD4+ T cells, fewer expanded clones and increased TCR diversity were shown by the long-lived group, suggesting age selection.

This chain is built from TRBV6-1 and TRBJ2-2, with the D gene uncertain. Sequenced material: blood. The TCR sequence derives from a woman aged 60-70 years in good health. The CDR3 amino acid sequence is: CASSGGRSTGELFF. The DNA is as follows: TGTGCCAGCAGTGGAGGCCGTTCCACCGGGGAGCTGTTTTTT.